One T cell receptor (beta chain) is described in this entry. The target of this receptor is not known. No base qualities exist here, and no much larger clone lies one base off it. The data derive from a study of blood T cell repertoires in COVID-19 (dated by TCRdb to the early 2020s). Context from the whole study: Samples from collaborators originated in the United States, Italy and Spain and spanned both the acute and convalescent phases of COVID-19. The dataset comprised deeply sampled blood TCRbeta repertoires from subjects exposed to, actively infected with, or recovered from COVID-19. The sample metadata nearly always contained a de-identified subject ID, COVID-19 status, age in years and sex. The repertoires were released in a freely available public database meant as a resource for research on the immune response to SARS-CoV-2. The prospective study material was composed of cDNA or gDNA derived from T cells, B-cell-depleted T cells, or PBMCs. Where available, HLA class I and class II types were obtained from metadata supplied by the sample provider rather than from assay-based typing. Samples were obtained from the ongoing ImmuneRACE study (first 160 participants) and from 1,254 subjects provided by 6 global collaborators. The investigation overall reported the following: Clinical and demographic metadata were provided uncurated, with the amount varying by source and participant.

CDR1 is given as MNHEY and CDR2 as SVGAGI, both from the germline V gene. V was cut back by 5 bases and J by 5 bases, leaving a gap of 15 bases between them. The CDR3 runs 14 amino acids, cysteine and phenylalanine included. Only the CDR3 portion is preserved as DNA: 42 bases, with reading frame beginning at the first base. The immunoSEQ Assay, a bias-controlled multiplex PCR, was used to amplify TCRbeta CDR3 regions from genomic DNA. As for the original processing: Within the assay, amplification of reference gene primers was used to estimate how many nucleated cells each sample contained. Sequence reads were collapsed and filtered to measure the absolute abundance of every unique TCRbeta CDR3 rearrangement. For each sample, productive Simpson clonality was calculated as the square root of Simpson's diversity index across productive rearrangements. TCRdb holds this immuneACCESS table with in-frame rearrangements only. Some clones are missing; in checked studies, unresolved V genes explain under half, and the rest has no known cause. V and J calls and clone size come straight from that table; D and trimming were deduced from the DNA. The sample table holds approximately 120,000 clones, of which 75% to 85% were seen once. Jointly, the top ten make up 20% of the sample.

Whole blood was collected in K2EDTA tubes by collaborating institutions according to the institutions' own protocols. For TCRbeta analysis, collaborators shipped samples as frozen whole blood, isolated PBMCs, or DNA extracted from either of those sample types. The rearrangement combines TRBV6-5 with TRBJ1-2, with the identity of the D gene unclear. The TCR comes from a man older than 75 with acute or convalescent COVID-19. Sequencing input: peripheral blood. The CDR3 is CASSLDPAGYGYTF. The sequenced DNA: TGTGCCAGCAGTCTAGATCCCGCCGGGTATGGCTACACCTTC.